This TCR beta chain was documented in a study of regulatory T cells in long-lasting Graves disease. About the study: Graves' patients, newly diagnosed, had taken antithyroid drugs under 3 months.

The sample's time point: newly diagnosed GD, antithyroid drugs for less than 3 months. PBMC-derived RNA was used for the TCR library. The authors built TCR beta libraries using iRepertoire HTBI primers and Arm-PCR of CDR3 regions. A single record per CDR3 protein comes from TCRdb applying MiXCR to the multiplex PCR reads. Of approximately 440,000 distinct CDR3 sequences listed, about 17% are singletons. Concerning this clonotype: This may come from a read error, since a much larger clone is one base off.

CDR1 and CDR2 (germline): MNHNS, SASEGT. The ends lost 5 bases at V and 0 bases at J; junction bases unmatched: 6. The CDR3 runs 16 residues. The same data also went into a second study, on T cells in Graves' hyperthyroidism and ophthalmopathy.

V is TRBV6-1 and J is TRBJ2-7; 11 bases are shared with TRBD2. Source: peripheral blood mononuclear cells (PBMCs), taken at new diagnosis, from a patient treated with antithyroid drugs. This clonotype was sampled from a man aged 40-49 years with Graves disease. The CDR3 region is CASSLWTSGLSYEQYF. As DNA, the CDR3 is TGTGCCAGCAGTCTTTGGACTAGCGGGCTCTCCTACGAGCAGTACTTC.